This T cell receptor beta chain was identified in a study of cytomegalovirus exposure and HLA in healthy donors. Turning to this clone: As yet, its antigen is unknown.

There are 19 residues in the CDR3. Germline CDR1 and CDR2: MDHEN and SYDVKM. Unmatched junction bases numbered 18, after V lost 2 bases and J lost 6 bases. PCR employed 60 Vbeta and 13 Jbeta primers. Clones were sequenced by immunoSEQ multiplex PCR, and TCRdb holds only the in-frame ones, with some missing. The top ten hold roughly 2.9% of the sample, which has over 120,000 clones, around 75% seen once. Findings and limits, study-wide: As a later analysis showed, a missense DCLRE1C variant was linked to trimming of TCR beta V- and J-genes.

The sample comprised PBMCs. The clonotype was recovered from a woman in her 30s in good health and CMV-seronegative. J is TRBJ2-1 and V is TRBV28, with 8 bases aligning to TRBD2. Here the CDR3 reads CASSLMGHVEPSGGNEQFF. As DNA, the CDR3 is TGTGCCAGCAGTTTAATGGGACATGTGGAACCGAGCGGGGGCAATGAGCAGTTCTTC. Variable domain in full (rest from reference TRBV28 and TRBJ2-1): DVKVTQSSRYLVKRTGEKVFLECVQDMDHENMFWYRQDPGLGLRLIYFSYDVKMKEKGDIPEGYSVSREKKERFSLILESASTNQTSMYLCASSLMGHVEPSGGNEQFFGPGTRLTVL.